The rows below give T cell receptor beta chains drawn from one sample of a study of CD8 T cells in ankylosing spondylitis. Using its own MiXCR run on the 5' RACE reads, TCRdb lists one record per CDR3 protein. Among 670,000 or so distinct CDR3 sequences listed, roughly 19% were seen once. Sequenced sample: blood, either unsorted or a sorted T cell fraction (not recorded which). The source of these receptors is a male donor with ankylosing spondylitis. Both conserved end residues are part of each CDR3. The D gene is left open where the match is weak. Part of the rows lack a size; the others show once, few, many or a class for expanded clones.

TRBJ2-1 TRBV3-1 TRBD2 . TGTGCCAGCAGCCAAGATAGGGTCCGGGACTACTCGTACAATGAGCAGTTCTTC CASSQDRVRDYSYNEQFF
TRBJ1-4 TRBV9 . . TGTGCCAGCAGCGCCGGGGTAAGGGGGGAAAAACTGTTTTTT CASSAGVRGEKLFF
TRBJ2-2 TRBV7-2 . . TGTGCCAGCAGCTTAGTTCCAGCGAGAAAGAACACCGGGGAGCTGTTTTTT CASSLVPARKNTGELFF
TRBJ2-7 TRBV12-3/TRBV12-4 . few TGTGCCAGCACGCGCACCTCCTACGAGCAGTACTTC CASTRTSYEQYF
TRBJ1-1 TRBV7-8 TRBD1 few TGTGCCAGCAGCTTACTGGACAGGGCTGAGAAGACTGAAGCTTTCTTT CASSLLDRAEKTEAFF
TRBJ1-2 TRBV7-9 . few TGTGCCAGCAGCCCTACCTCATCTAACTATGGCTACACCTTC CASSPTSSNYGYTF
TRBJ1-6 TRBV5-1 . . TGCGCCAGCAGGGGTACAGGGAATTCACCCCTCCACTTT CASRGTGNSPLHF
TRBJ2-1 TRBV10-3 . . TGTGCCATCAGTGAGTTCGATGAGCAGTTCTTC CAISEFDEQFF
TRBJ2-1 TRBV5-1 TRBD1 many TGCGCCAGCCGAACGACAGGGAGCTCCTACAATGAGCAGTTCTTC CASRTTGSSYNEQFF
TRBJ2-5 TRBV7-2 . few TGTGCCAGCAGCTTTCAAGCCGAGACCCAGTACTTC CASSFQAETQYF
TRBJ2-3 TRBV28 . . TGTGCCAGCAGCGAACTAGATACGCAGTATTTT CASSELDTQYF
TRBJ2-1 TRBV5-1 TRBD1 many TGCGCCAGCAGCTTTGAGGGGGCGAGTTACAATGAGCAGTTCTTC CASSFEGASYNEQFF
TRBJ2-3 TRBV4-2 TRBD2 . TGTGCCAGCAGCCAGGGACCGGGACTAGCGGTAACCACTAGCACAGATACGCAGTATTTT CASSQGPGLAVTTSTDTQYF
TRBJ2-5 TRBV5-1 . . TGCGCCAGCAGCACATACAGGGAGAAAGAGACCCAGTACTTC CASSTYREKETQYF
TRBJ2-1 TRBV11-1 TRBD2 . TGTGCCAGCAGCTTAGGCGCGACTAGCGGGTCCCCAGGTTACAATGAGCAGTTCTTC CASSLGATSGSPGYNEQFF
TRBJ2-1 TRBV5-1 . . TGCGCCAGCAGCCCCGGGGGGCAGAACAATGAGCAGTTCTTC CASSPGGQNNEQFF
TRBJ2-7 TRBV2 TRBD1 . TGTGCCAGCAGGGGGACAGGGTATTACGAGCAGTACTTC CASRGTGYYEQYF
TRBJ1-1 TRBV12-3/TRBV12-4 . many TGTGCCAGCAGTGGGACGTTAGGTGGTGCTTTCTTT CASSGTLGGAFF
TRBJ2-1 TRBV4-2 TRBD2 few TGTGCCAGCAGCCGAGGACTAGCGGGGGGGTCCTACAATGAGCAGTTCTTC CASSRGLAGGSYNEQFF
TRBJ1-1 TRBV5-1 TRBD1 few TGCGCCAGCAGCGCATACAGGGGGCGCGGCACTGAAGCTTTCTTT CASSAYRGRGTEAFF
TRBJ2-1 TRBV28 TRBD2 few TGTGCCAGCAGTTTGCGACTAGCGGACAATGAGCAGTTCTTC CASSLRLADNEQFF
TRBJ2-3 TRBV7-3 . few TGTGCCAGCAGCCACGCGGGCCCCTCTTACACAGATACGCAGTATTTT CASSHAGPSYTDTQYF
TRBJ2-1 TRBV28 TRBD2 few TGTGCCAGCAGTTTATTCAGCGGGAGTACCTACAATGAGCAGTTCTTC CASSLFSGSTYNEQFF
TRBJ2-3 TRBV4-3 TRBD2 few TGCGCCAGCAGCCTCTTGACGGGAGGGGGGGATACGCAGTATTTT CASSLLTGGGDTQYF
TRBJ2-5 TRBV27 TRBD2 many TGTGCCAGCAGATCTAGCGGGTCGTCCGGGGAGACCCAGTACTTC CASRSSGSSGETQYF
TRBJ2-3 TRBV9 TRBD2 few TGTGCCAGCAGCGTAGCGGGGCGGGGGGGCCCAGATACGCAGTATTTT CASSVAGRGGPDTQYF
TRBJ1-1 TRBV7-9 TRBD1 few TGTGCCAGCAGCTCAGGACAGGGCGGTAAGACTGAAGCTTTCTTT CASSSGQGGKTEAFF
TRBJ2-1 TRBV20-1 . . TGCAGTCTTTCGGAGGGTGAGCAGTTCTTC CSLSEGEQFF
TRBJ2-3 TRBV6-1 . . TGTGCCAGTCGCCCGTTAACGGGGGTCTCTACAGATACGCAGTATTTT CASRPLTGVSTDTQYF
TRBJ2-1 TRBV12-3/TRBV12-4 TRBD2 . TGTGCCAGCAGTGGGATCGTGGCTAGCGGGAAGTCCTACAATGAGCAGTTCTTC CASSGIVASGKSYNEQFF
TRBJ1-1 TRBV13 . . TGTGCCAGCAGCCCGCTGGGGCAGGGCGGTTTTAGGACTGAAGCTTTCTTT CASSPLGQGGFRTEAFF
TRBJ2-2 TRBV5-6 . . TGTGCCAGCAGCTTGGCGCTAGTGTCCGGGGAGCTGTTTTTT CASSLALVSGELFF
TRBJ1-2 TRBV12-3/TRBV12-4 . . TGTGCCAGCAGTTTTCGATCAGCAGGGGATTTCGGTGGCTACACCTTC CASSFRSAGDFGGYTF
TRBJ2-7 TRBV6-1 . few TGTGCCAGCAGTATGGACGGACCTCCCTACGAGCAGTACTTC CASSMDGPPYEQYF
TRBJ2-6 TRBV3-1 . . TGTGCCAGCAGCCCCCGGGACATCTTCCGCTCTGGGGCCAACGTCCTGACTTTC CASSPRDIFRSGANVLTF
TRBJ2-3 TRBV5-1 . . TGCGCCAGCAGCGCGGGACGGACTAGCACAGATACGCAGTATTTT CASSAGRTSTDTQYF
TRBJ1-1 TRBV15 TRBD1 . TGTGCCACCAGCGCCCCATGGGAGGGGGCGAACACTGAAGCTTTCTTT CATSAPWEGANTEAFF
TRBJ1-1 TRBV4-1 TRBD1 . TGCGCCAGCAGCCATGCCGTGGACAGGAACCCTGAAGCTTTCTTT CASSHAVDRNPEAFF
TRBJ2-3 TRBV30 . . TGTGCCTGGACCCCGGCGACAGATACGCAGTATTTT CAWTPATDTQYF
TRBJ2-7 TRBV12-3/TRBV12-4 TRBD2 many TGTGCCAGCAGTTTAGAAAGACTAGCGGGAGGGTACGAGCAGTACTTC CASSLERLAGGYEQYF
TRBJ1-1 TRBV29-1 TRBD1 . TGCAGCTCCTGGGACAGGGGGCGGACTGAAGCTTTCTTT CSSWDRGRTEAFF
TRBJ2-3 TRBV5-1 . few TGCGCCAGCAGCCTACGAAAAGCCGCAGATACGCAGTATTTT CASSLRKAADTQYF
TRBJ2-5 TRBV11-2 . few TGTGCCAGCAGCCCGGGTTGGCTACAAGAGACCCAGTACTTC CASSPGWLQETQYF
TRBJ2-1 TRBV15 TRBD2 few TGTGCCACCAGCAGAGTAGCGGGAGGTCCCCATGAGCAGTTCTTC CATSRVAGGPHEQFF
TRBJ2-3 TRBV9 . few TGTGCCAGCAGCGGACCTTTAACAGGGATCCCCGCTAAGGATACGCAGTATTTT CASSGPLTGIPAKDTQYF
TRBJ1-5 TRBV28 . many TGTGCCAGCAGTTTGCCCGGGGGCTTTCAGGGAGAGGTAGGGCAGCCCCAGCATTTT CASSLPGGFQGEVGQPQHF
TRBJ2-5 TRBV12-3/TRBV12-4 . many TGTGCCAGCAGTTTCGGGGGCGGGGAGACCCAGTACTTC CASSFGGGETQYF
TRBJ2-5 TRBV7-9 TRBD1 few TGTGCCAGCAGCCCCCGGACAGGTTGGGAGACCCAGTACTTC CASSPRTGWETQYF
TRBJ2-5 TRBV2 . . TGTGCCAGCAGTTGGTTATTGGGGATACAAGAGACCCAGTACTTC CASSWLLGIQETQYF
TRBJ2-5 TRBV9 . . TGTGCCAGCAGCGTCTCTAGCTTAGAGACCCAGTACTTC CASSVSSLETQYF
TRBJ2-1 TRBV30 . once TGTGCCTGTGACGGGTACAATGAGCAGTTCTTC CACDGYNEQFF
TRBJ2-2 TRBV12-2 . . TGTGCAAGTCGCTTAGTTGGGACAGGGTTAGGCACGAACACCGGGGAGCTGTTTTTT CASRLVGTGLGTNTGELFF